This T cell receptor (beta chain) was found in a study of blood T cell repertoires in COVID-19. Study-wide background: PBMCs, B-cell-depleted T cells, or T cells were the source of the cDNA or gDNA that made up the material.

The study recruited people aged about 18 to 90 years across roughly 25 US areas. The CDR3 contains 13 residues. CDR1 is GTSNPN, CDR2 SVGIG, per germline (reference sequence). Trimming cost V 3 bases and J 4 bases; bases outside gene matches: 5. Data came from immunoSEQ multiplex PCR; TCRdb stores just in-frame clones and leaves some out. The table lists 400,000 to 550,000 clones, nearly 90% of them singletons. The sample comprised PBMCs or T cells enriched from blood (not recorded which). The source of this sequence is a woman younger than 30 with acute COVID-19. J is TRBJ2-7 and V is TRBV30, with 8 bases identical to TRBD2. CDR3 nucleotides: TGTGCCTGGAGCGCGAGCGGGAGTTACGAGCAGTACTTC. This translates into CAWSASGSYEQYF.